This T cell receptor (beta chain) was identified in a study of blood T cell repertoires in COVID-19. Turning to the study itself: Nucleic acid was either cDNA or gDNA, and it came from T cells, B-cell-depleted T cells, or PBMCs.

CDR1 is SGHTA, CDR2 FQGNSA, per germline. V trimming: 1 base; J trimming: 7 bases; junction bases outside the gene matches: 5. CDR3 length: 16 residues. Source study methods: Using reference gene primer amplification, nucleated cell counts were estimated. The data were produced by immunoSEQ multiplex PCR, yet TCRdb's version contains in-frame clones alone and is incomplete. V and J calls and clone size come straight from that table; D and trimming were deduced from the DNA. The profile shows just under 350,000 clones, approximately 87% of them singletons. The TCR sequence derives from a woman aged 45-60 years with COVID-19, enrolled during active disease. Material: peripheral blood. The gene calls are TRBV7-2 and TRBJ2-1; 12 bases are shared with TRBD2. The CDR3 region is CASSLGASGRVNEQFF. The CDR3, as DNA: TGTGCCAGCAGCTTAGGGGCTAGCGGGAGGGTTAATGAGCAGTTCTTC. Variable domain in full (rest from reference TRBV7-2 and TRBJ2-1): GAGVSQSPSNKVTEKGKDVELRCDPISGHTALYWYRQSLGQGLEFLIYFQGNSAPDKSGLPSDRFSAERTGGSVSTLTIQRTQQEDSAVYLCASSLGASGRVNEQFFGPGTRLTVL.